This T cell receptor (beta chain) was retrieved from a study of T cell responses to AZD1222 COVID-19 vaccine. Study-level findings and limits: Regions 160-218 and 743-854 dominated among vaccine-associated CD4 TCRs spanning spike.

For this clone: Its target is not known. The same CDR3 arises from other DNA sequences in this sample as well.

Measured with immunoSEQ multiplex PCR; TCRdb has only the in-frame clones, and not every one. The repertoire holds some 140,000 clones, with around 92% as singletons. Germline CDR1 is LGHDT and CDR2 is YNNKEL (reference sequence). CDR3 length: 13 residues. Trimming removed 1 base from V and 10 bases from J, with 8 bases in between. The sequence was obtained from an adult in good health. The V and J genes are TRBV3-1 (or the pseudogene TRBV3-2) and TRBJ1-6; D perhaps matches TRBD1 (5 bases). Material: peripheral blood, obtained on day 0 of AZD1222 vaccination. CDR3 sequence reads: CASSQGGGSPLHF. The CDR3 DNA reads TGTGCCAGCAGCCAAGGGGGGGGATCACCCCTCCACTTT.